The present T cell receptor (beta chain) was sequenced within a study of cytomegalovirus exposure and HLA in healthy donors. As for the study in general: Earlier, 150 million to 200 million T cells were analyzed, and some 120 million unique TCR beta sequences were found among them. Study-level results: In a later analysis, common viral pathogens appeared linked to several of the most significant clusters. Later examination showed HLA-associated TCR beta chains had greater clonal expansion than equally common others.

A note on this clone: Its antigen is currently unknown.

Germline CDR1 is MNHEY and CDR2 is SMNVEV (reference sequence). V dropped 7 bases and J dropped 6 bases, with 12 bases sitting between them. The CDR3 loop spans 12 amino acids. In the PCR, 60 Vbeta and 13 Jbeta primers were used. Assay: immunoSEQ multiplex PCR; the TCRdb copy retains only in-frame clones and omits some. The data show some 95,000 clones, approximately 77% seen once. The rearrangement links TRBV27 to TRBJ1-2, with no clear D. This TCR was sampled from a woman aged 40 to 50 in good health and CMV-seronegative. Sequences were obtained from PBMCs. The CDR3 loop reads CASTSSEDGYTF. In DNA, the CDR3 is TGTGCCAGCACTTCCAGTGAGGATGGCTACACCTTC.